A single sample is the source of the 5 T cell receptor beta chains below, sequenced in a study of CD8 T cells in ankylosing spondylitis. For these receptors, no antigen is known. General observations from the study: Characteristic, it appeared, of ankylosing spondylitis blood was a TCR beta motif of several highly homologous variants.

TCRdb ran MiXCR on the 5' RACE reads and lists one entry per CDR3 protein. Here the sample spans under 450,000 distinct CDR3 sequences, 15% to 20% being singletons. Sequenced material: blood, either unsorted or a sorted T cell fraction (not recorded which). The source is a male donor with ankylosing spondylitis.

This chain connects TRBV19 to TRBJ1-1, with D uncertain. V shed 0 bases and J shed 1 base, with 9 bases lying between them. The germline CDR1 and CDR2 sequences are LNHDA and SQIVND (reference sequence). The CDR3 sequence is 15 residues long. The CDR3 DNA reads TGTGCCAGTAGTATAGACCTCGTACCGAACACTGAAGCTTTCTTT. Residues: CASSIDLVPNTEAFF.

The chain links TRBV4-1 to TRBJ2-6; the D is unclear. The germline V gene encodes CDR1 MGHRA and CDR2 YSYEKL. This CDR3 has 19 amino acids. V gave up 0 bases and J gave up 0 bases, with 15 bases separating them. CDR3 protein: CASSQDPKGSYSGANVLTF. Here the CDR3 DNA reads TGCGCCAGCAGCCAAGATCCTAAGGGAAGTTACTCTGGGGCCAACGTCCTGACTTTC.

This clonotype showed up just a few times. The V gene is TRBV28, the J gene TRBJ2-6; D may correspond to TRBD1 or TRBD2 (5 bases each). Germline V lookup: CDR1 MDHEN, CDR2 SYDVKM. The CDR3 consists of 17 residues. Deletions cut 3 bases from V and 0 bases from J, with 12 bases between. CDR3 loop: CASSFWGIDSGANVLTF. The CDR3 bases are TGTGCCAGCAGTTTTTGGGGGATAGACTCTGGGGCCAACGTCCTGACTTTC.

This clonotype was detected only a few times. CDR3 coding DNA: TGCGCCAGCAGCACGACAGGGGGCGGCAATCAGCCCCAGCATTTT. It translates to CASSTTGGGNQPQHF. V and J are TRBV5-1 and TRBJ1-5; 10 bases agree with TRBD1. After removal of 4 bases from V and 2 bases from J, the junction contained 3 bases not matched to a gene. The CDR3 is 15 residues long. CDR1 is SGHRS and CDR2 is YFSETQ in the germline V gene.

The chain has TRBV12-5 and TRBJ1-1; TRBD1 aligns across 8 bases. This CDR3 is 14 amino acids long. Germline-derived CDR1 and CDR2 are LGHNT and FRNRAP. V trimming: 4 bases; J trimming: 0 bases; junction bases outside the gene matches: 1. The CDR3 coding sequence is TGTGCTAGTGGTTCGACAGGGGTGAACACTGAAGCTTTCTTT. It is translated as CASGSTGVNTEAFF.